This entry features one TCR beta chain sequence. These data are taken from a study of blood T cells in healthy people across ages. PCR was performed a second time for roughly 7 to 12 cycles using a sample-barcoded 5' primer and a J-beta primer mix. MiXCR, applied by TCRdb to the 5' RACE reads, yields one record per CDR3 protein. Of 800,000 to 1,000,000 distinct CDR3 sequences listed, roughly 48% are singletons. Per germline, CDR1 DFQATT and CDR2 SNEGSKA (reference sequence). V dropped 2 bases and J dropped 2 bases, with 14 bases sitting between them. The CDR3 contains 15 residues. The sample was blood. The source of this sequence is a man younger than 40 in good health. The J gene is TRBJ2-3, the V gene TRBV20-1; unclear D gene. The CDR3 DNA reads as TGCAGTGCTAGAAAGGAACACACCCACACAGATACGCAGTATTTT. This codes for CSARKEHTHTDTQYF.